This T cell receptor (beta chain) derives from a study of blood T cell repertoires in COVID-19. Study-wide background: PBMCs, B-cell-depleted T cells, or T cells were the source of the cDNA or gDNA that made up the material.

The study recruited people aged about 18 to 89 years across 20 to 30 US areas. Assignments of participants to cohorts depended upon their own reported clinical history. In the study's own analysis: Using reference gene primer amplification, nucleated cell counts were estimated. Data came from immunoSEQ multiplex PCR; TCRdb stores just in-frame clones and leaves some out. Clonal size and the V and J genes are those of that table, whereas D and trimming came from the DNA. This sample carries approximately 300,000 clones, 87% of them seen once, and the ten largest clones take about 6%. The CDR3 is made up of 15 amino acids. The ends were cut back, 5 bases at V and 4 bases at J, with 17 bases in the middle. Germline values: CDR1 SGHTA, CDR2 FQGNSA.

This clonotype originated in a woman under 40 who had recovered from COVID-19. The specimen sequenced was PBMCs or T cells enriched from blood (not recorded which). The chain uses TRBV7-2 and TRBJ1-1, with D possibly matching TRBD1 (5 bases). CDR3 coding DNA: TGTGCCAGCAGCCCCCTTCAGGGCGTAGGCACTGAAGCTTTCTTT. It codes for CASSPLQGVGTEAFF.